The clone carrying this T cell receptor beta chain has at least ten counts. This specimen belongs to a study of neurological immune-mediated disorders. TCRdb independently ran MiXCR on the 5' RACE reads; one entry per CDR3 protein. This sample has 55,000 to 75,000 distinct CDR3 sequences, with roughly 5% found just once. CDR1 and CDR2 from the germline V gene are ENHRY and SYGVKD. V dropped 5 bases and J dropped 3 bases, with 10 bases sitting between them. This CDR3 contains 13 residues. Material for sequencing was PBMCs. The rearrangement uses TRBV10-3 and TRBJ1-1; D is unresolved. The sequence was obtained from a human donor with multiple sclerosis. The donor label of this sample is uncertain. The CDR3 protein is CAISRREDTEAFF. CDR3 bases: TGTGCCATCAGTCGCCGGGAGGACACTGAAGCTTTCTTT.